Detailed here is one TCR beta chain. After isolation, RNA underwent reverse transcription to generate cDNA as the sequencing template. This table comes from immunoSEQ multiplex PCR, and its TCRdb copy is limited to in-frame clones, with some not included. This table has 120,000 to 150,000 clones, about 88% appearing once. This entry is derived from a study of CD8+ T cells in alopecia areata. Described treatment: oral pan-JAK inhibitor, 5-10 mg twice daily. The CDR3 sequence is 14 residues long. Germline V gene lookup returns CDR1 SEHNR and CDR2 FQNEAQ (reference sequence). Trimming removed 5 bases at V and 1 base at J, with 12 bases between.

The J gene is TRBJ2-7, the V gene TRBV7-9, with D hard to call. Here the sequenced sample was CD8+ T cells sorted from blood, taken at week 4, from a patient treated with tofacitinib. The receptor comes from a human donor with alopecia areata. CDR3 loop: CASSRDGASYEQYF. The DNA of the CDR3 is TGTGCCAGCAGCCGTGACGGCGCATCCTACGAGCAGTACTTC.